These 23 T cell receptor beta chains came from one sample sequenced in a study of cytotoxic CD8 clonotypes in ibrutinib-treated CLL (dated by TCRdb to about 2021). This specimen's time point label, interpreted: about a year on ibrutinib. Library construction relied on the immunoSEQ multiplex PCR assay. The clones in this table, taken by TCRdb from immuneACCESS, are in-frame only. Not every clone is retained; where verified, under half of the shortfall comes from an unresolved V gene, and the cause of the rest is unknown. Counted in this sample were about 140,000 clones; around 93% of them appeared once. Jointly, the top ten make up approximately 11% of the sample. The sequencing here drew on PBMCs, taken after 12 months of ibrutinib treatment. Receptor source: a human donor with chronic lymphocytic leukemia.

The CDR3 reads CASSPGRAFYNEQFF. CDR3 DNA sequence: TGTGCCAGCAGCCCCGGACGGGCTTTCTACAATGAGCAGTTCTTC. The genes are TRBV14 and TRBJ2-1, with no clear D. Per germline, CDR1 SGHDN and CDR2 FVKESK. The CDR3 runs 15 residues. V lost 4 bases and J 3 bases, leaving 13 bases between the germline ends.

This clone was counted once. This CDR3 is CASSQDWRGYEQYF. In DNA, the CDR3 is TGCGCCAGCAGCCAAGATTGGAGGGGCTACGAGCAGTACTTC. The genes are TRBV4-1 and TRBJ2-7; the D gene is possibly TRBD2 (6 bases). V lost 0 bases, J lost 3 bases, and 9 bases lay in between. Germline CDR1 and CDR2: MGHRA and YSYEKL. The length of the CDR3 is 14 residues.

The chain recombines TRBV10-3 with TRBJ2-3, with TRBD2 matching over 10 bases. This CDR3 spans 14 amino acids. The V gene end was trimmed by 7 bases and the J gene end by 4 bases; junction bases not matched to a gene: 5. Germline CDR1 is ENHRY and CDR2 is SYGVKD. The CDR3 region has the DNA TGTGCCATCACCGCCACTAGCGGGGCAGATACGCAGTATTTT. Its protein is CAITATSGADTQYF.

The J gene is TRBJ2-7, the V gene TRBV7-2; TRBD1 agrees at 11 bases. Trimming removed 5 bases from V and 3 bases from J; junction bases left unmatched: 9. This CDR3 is built from 16 residues. Germline V lookup: CDR1 SGHTA, CDR2 FQGNSA. In DNA, the CDR3 is TGTGCCAGCAGCCCCGGTGGGACAGGGGGAAACTACGAGCAGTACTTC. Translated: CASSPGGTGGNYEQYF. Combining the CDR3 with reference TRBV7-2 and TRBJ2-7 gives the whole variable domain GAGVSQSPSNKVTEKGKDVELRCDPISGHTALYWYRQSLGQGLEFLIYFQGNSAPDKSGLPSDRFSAERTGGSVSTLTIQRTQQEDSAVYLCASSPGGTGGNYEQYFGPGTRLTVT.

The chain employs TRBV30 and TRBJ2-7; D call uncertain. Germline assignment: CDR1 GTSNPN and CDR2 SVGIG (reference sequence). CDR3 length equals 14 residues. Trimming shortened V by 0 bases and J by 3 bases, and 12 bases separated the two germline ends. This CDR3 is CAWSVRGYVYEQYF. CDR3 DNA: TGTGCCTGGAGTGTACGTGGGTATGTCTACGAGCAGTACTTC.

The chain combines TRBV29-1 with TRBJ1-4; a weak D match, TRBD1 (6 bases). The CDR3 totals 14 residues. The germline CDR1 and CDR2 sequences are SQVTM and ANQGSEA. V lost 7 bases and J lost 7, with 19 bases in between. Written as DNA, the CDR3 is TGCAGCGGGAACGGGGCAGAGGGGGGTGAAAAACTGTTTTTT. Encoded protein: CSGNGAEGGEKLFF.

V is TRBV19 and J is TRBJ2-3; the match to TRBD2 covers 13 bases. The CDR3 is 14 residues long. V gave up 9 bases and J gave up 4 bases; unmatched junction bases: 4. Germline V gene lookup returns CDR1 LNHDA and CDR2 SQIVND (reference sequence). CDR3 DNA sequence: TGTGCCAGCCGGACTAGCGGGAGTGCAGATACGCAGTATTTT. It specifies CASRTSGSADTQYF.

The gene calls are TRBV2 and TRBJ1-1; tentatively, D is TRBD1 (6 bases). The CDR3 sequence is 13 residues long. Germline lookup yields CDR1 SNHLY and CDR2 FYNNEI. Trimming stripped 2 bases from V and 11 bases from J, with 15 bases between. The CDR3 protein is CASSERRHTGAFF. CDR3 in DNA: TGTGCCAGCAGTGAACGGAGACACACAGGGGCTTTCTTT.

The chain is built from TRBV6-6 and TRBJ2-7; 11 bases map to TRBD1. Trimming removed 5 bases from V and 3 bases from J; junction bases left unmatched: 6. Germline V gene sequence: CDR1 MNHNY, CDR2 SVGAGI (reference sequence). The CDR3 covers 15 residues. The CDR3 loop reads CASSHGGTGGYEQYF. CDR3 DNA sequence: TGTGCCAGCAGTCACGGGGGGACAGGGGGCTACGAGCAGTACTTC.

This clone appeared a single time. The V call is TRBV28, the J call TRBJ2-3; 8 bases are shared with TRBD2. The germline V gene has CDR1 MDHEN and CDR2 SYDVKM. J lost 1 base, V lost 6 bases, and 6 bases had no gene match. CDR3 length equals 15 residues. The CDR3: CASSAGLAGTDTQYF. The CDR3 DNA reads TGTGCCAGCAGCGCCGGACTAGCCGGCACAGATACGCAGTATTTT.

The J gene is TRBJ1-3, the V gene TRBV19, with D unresolved. This CDR3 spans 13 amino acids. From germline, CDR1 is LNHDA and CDR2 SQIVND (reference sequence). Trimming stripped 4 bases from V and 4 bases from J, with 8 bases between. CDR3 coding DNA: TGTGCCAGTAGTAGGGGAGCCGGAAACACCATATATTTT. This gives the protein CASSRGAGNTIYF.

The rearrangement uses TRBV28 and TRBJ2-7, with D uncertain. V was shortened by 5 bases and J by 7 bases, with 18 bases between the two germline ends. This CDR3 is 14 amino acids long. Germline CDR1 and CDR2: MDHEN and SYDVKM. CDR3 loop: CASSKSQTLWEQYF. The CDR3 bases are TGTGCCAGCAGTAAGTCGCAGACCCTTTGGGAGCAGTACTTC. Supplemented by reference TRBV28 and TRBJ2-7, the full variable domain reads DVKVTQSSRYLVKRTGEKVFLECVQDMDHENMFWYRQDPGLGLRLIYFSYDVKMKEKGDIPEGYSVSREKKERFSLILESASTNQTSMYLCASSKSQTLWEQYFGPGTRLTVT.

This chain uses TRBV7-9 with TRBJ2-5; 7 bases match TRBD2. This CDR3 comprises 16 residues. J was trimmed by 4 bases and V by 6 bases; bases with no gene match: 14. From germline, CDR1 is SEHNR and CDR2 FQNEAQ (reference sequence). CDR3 sequence (DNA): TGTGCCAGCAGGGCCGTGGGTGCGGGAGTTCGAGAGACCCAGTACTTC. Translation: CASRAVGAGVRETQYF.

This chain connects TRBV6-5 to TRBJ1-2; 7 positions match TRBD1. This CDR3 comprises 15 residues. Germline V gene data show CDR1 as MNHEY and CDR2 as SVGAGI. The J segment lost 2 bases and the V segment lost 2 bases, leaving 5 bases of the junction unmatched. The CDR3 spells CASSYRGQFNYGYTF. The CDR3 nucleotides are TGTGCCAGCAGTTACAGGGGGCAGTTCAACTATGGCTACACCTTC.

The chain recombines TRBV19 with TRBJ2-1; 10 bases agree with TRBD1. Germline trimming cut 10 bases from V and 9 bases from J; bases unmatched to any gene: 15. This CDR3 contains 15 residues. Per germline, CDR1 LNHDA and CDR2 SQIVND (reference sequence). The CDR3 sequence is CAISLTGGPSGEQFF. The CDR3, as DNA: TGTGCCATTTCGCTGACAGGGGGCCCCTCGGGTGAGCAGTTCTTC.

As DNA, the CDR3 is TGTGCCAGCTCCCCCCCGTCCACAGATACGCAGTATTTT. Translating it yields CASSPPSTDTQYF. This chain links TRBV7-9 with TRBJ2-3, with D uncertain. Germline lookup yields CDR1 SEHNR and CDR2 FQNEAQ (reference sequence). Deletions cut 8 bases from V and 2 bases from J, with 11 bases between. The length of the CDR3 is 13 residues.

This clone has just one count. This rearrangement joins TRBV7-9 to TRBJ1-2; tentatively, D is TRBD1 (5 bases). CDR3 length: 13 amino acids. V lost 5 bases to trimming and J lost 3 bases, with 10 bases between them. Germline V lookup: CDR1 SEHNR, CDR2 FQNEAQ (reference sequence). This CDR3 reads CASSAEGYYGYTF. CDR3 in DNA: TGTGCCAGCAGCGCCGAGGGGTACTATGGCTACACCTTC.

V and J are TRBV27 and TRBJ2-2; TRBD1 agrees at 8 bases. V lost 6 bases, J lost 6 bases, and 15 bases stayed unmatched. Germline lookup yields CDR1 MNHEY and CDR2 SMNVEV (reference sequence). CDR3 length: 17 residues. The chain's CDR3 is CASSLWTGSGSAGELFF. CDR3 nucleotide sequence: TGTGCCAGCAGCCTTTGGACAGGGTCGGGGTCAGCCGGGGAGCTGTTTTTT.

V is TRBV5-1 and J is TRBJ2-7; D is unclear. The CDR3 is made up of 15 amino acids. V was cut by 0 bases and J by 2 bases, with 12 bases left in between. CDR1 SGHRS and CDR2 YFSETQ come from the germline V gene. CDR3 sequence (DNA): TGCGCCAGCAGCTTGGTACCTCTCGAAACCTACGAGCAGTACTTC. It codes for CASSLVPLETYEQYF.

This clone was seen only a few times. The chain combines TRBV15 with TRBJ1-2; D is unresolved. V lost 0 bases and J 9 bases, leaving 8 bases between the germline ends. CDR1 and CDR2 from the germline V gene are LNHNV and YYDKDF (reference sequence). The CDR3 consists of 12 residues. This chain's CDR3 is CATSRDRHSYTF. As DNA, the CDR3 is TGTGCCACCAGCAGAGACCGCCATAGCTACACCTTC.

The chain uses TRBV5-1 and TRBJ2-3, with 8 bases fitting TRBD2. CDR3 length: 15 amino acids. Germline CDR1 SGHRS, CDR2 YFSETQ. After removal of 2 bases from V and 6 bases from J, the junction contained 8 bases not matched to a gene. CDR3 in DNA: TGCGCCAGCAGCTTTACTACGGGAGGGGGTGATACGCAGTATTTT. Protein sequence: CASSFTTGGGDTQYF.

The rearrangement links TRBV10-3 to TRBJ2-6, with TRBD1 identical over 9 bases. The CDR3 sequence is 16 residues long. With 4 bases clipped from V and 1 base from J, the junction kept 2 bases outside the gene matches. Germline V gene data show CDR1 as ENHRY and CDR2 as SYGVKD. The CDR3 nucleotides are TGTGCCATCAGTGGGGACAGGGCTTCTGGGGCCAACGTCCTGACTTTC. It is translated as CAISGDRASGANVLTF.

Only a few counts were recorded for this clone. V is TRBV7-9 and J is TRBJ1-1; no firm D call. Germline V gene sequence: CDR1 SEHNR, CDR2 FQNEAQ (reference sequence). The CDR3 covers 12 residues. Deletions cut 1 base from V and 4 bases from J, with 4 bases between. The CDR3 DNA sequence: TGTGCCAGCAGCTTAGTTTTCACTGAAGCTTTCTTT. Translation gives CASSLVFTEAFF.